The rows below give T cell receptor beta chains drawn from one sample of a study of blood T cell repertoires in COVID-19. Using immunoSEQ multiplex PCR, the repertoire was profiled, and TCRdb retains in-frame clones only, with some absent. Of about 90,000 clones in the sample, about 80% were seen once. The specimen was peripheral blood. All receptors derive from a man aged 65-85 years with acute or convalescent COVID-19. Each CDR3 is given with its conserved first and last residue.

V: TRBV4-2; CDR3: CASSQGTGNKDQPQHF
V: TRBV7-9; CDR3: CASSPTTSGGVNEQFF
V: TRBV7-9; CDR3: CASSPGQGDTGELFF
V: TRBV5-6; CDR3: CASSPGTAYNEQFF
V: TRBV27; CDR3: CASSLTAGGTTEAFF
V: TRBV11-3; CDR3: CASSTRQGANTGELFF
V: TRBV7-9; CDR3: CASCSGPSYEQYF
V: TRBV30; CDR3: CAWKQGARYGYTF
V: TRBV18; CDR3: CASSLQASTDTQYF
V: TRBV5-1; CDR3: CASTVALQETQYF
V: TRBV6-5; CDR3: CASSLDSANQPQHF
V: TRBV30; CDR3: CAWSVSYSNQPQHF
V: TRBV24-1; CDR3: CATSDPSSGSSYNEQFF
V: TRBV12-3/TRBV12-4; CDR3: CASSLDWARPQHF
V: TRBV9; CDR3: CASSRGGSYNEQFF
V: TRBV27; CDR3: CASLRDRGPDTEAFF
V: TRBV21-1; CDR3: CASSKGAMVCKQETQYF
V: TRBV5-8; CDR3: CASSRRQGYNEQFF
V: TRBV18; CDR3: CASSPLAGNTGELFF
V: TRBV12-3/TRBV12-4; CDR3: CASNPTEGNTIYF
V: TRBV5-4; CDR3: CASSRQGQYGYTF
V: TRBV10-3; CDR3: CAISSGAGNTGELFF
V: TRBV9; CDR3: CASTLTPSNGNTIYF
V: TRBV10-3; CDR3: CAIRTAADTQYF
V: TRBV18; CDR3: CASSGTSGYEQYF
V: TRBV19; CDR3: CASSTVGPSNQPQHF
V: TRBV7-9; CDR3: CASSLGQNQPQHF
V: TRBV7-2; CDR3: CASSYIADISLIHTGELFF
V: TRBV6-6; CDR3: CASRLGDSYNSPLHF
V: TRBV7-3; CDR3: CASSRMGGTGELFF
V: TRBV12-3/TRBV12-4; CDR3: CASSRTEDQPQHF
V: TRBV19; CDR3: CATRGEGAKNIQYF
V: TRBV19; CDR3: CASSPLRGPANGYTF
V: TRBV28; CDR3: CASSPLRGNTEAFF
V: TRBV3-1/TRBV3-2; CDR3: CASSRAAGTGGYEQYF
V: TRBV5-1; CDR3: CASSRDSGNTEAFF
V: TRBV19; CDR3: CASSDDRGLPPQHF
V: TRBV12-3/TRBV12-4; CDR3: CASSPGPREQFF
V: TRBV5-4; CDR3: CASSSGLGQGRNTEAFF
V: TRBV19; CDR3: CASSSPGLAKNIQYF
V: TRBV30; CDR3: CAWSPGQGAQPQHF
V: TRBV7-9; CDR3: CASSLDTGTGGSPLHF
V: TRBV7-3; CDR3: CASSFETGGINEQFF
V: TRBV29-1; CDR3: CSVERVTETQYF
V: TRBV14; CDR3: CASSQAGGTPNNYGYTF
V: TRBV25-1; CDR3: CASSDGLYGADTQYF
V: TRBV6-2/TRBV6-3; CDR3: CASSYRQLSGSENEQYF
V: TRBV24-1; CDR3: CATSDSWTGGIGEQYF
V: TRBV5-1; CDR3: CASSPMDRSGGYTF
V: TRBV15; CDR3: CATSRDRGNTGELFF
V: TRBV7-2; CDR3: CASSSGLAGAYEQYF
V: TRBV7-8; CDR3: CASSRTGAGNEQFF